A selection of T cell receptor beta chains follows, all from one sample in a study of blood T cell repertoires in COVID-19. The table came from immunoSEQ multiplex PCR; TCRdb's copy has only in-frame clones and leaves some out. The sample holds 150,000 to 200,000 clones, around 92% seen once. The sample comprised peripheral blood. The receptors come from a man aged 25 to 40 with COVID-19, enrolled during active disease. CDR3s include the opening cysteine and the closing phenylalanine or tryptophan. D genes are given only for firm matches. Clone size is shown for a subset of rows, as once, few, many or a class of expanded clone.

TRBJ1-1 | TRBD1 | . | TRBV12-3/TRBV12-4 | CASSLEPGQSAFF | TGTGCCAGCAGTTTAGAACCGGGACAGTCGGCTTTCTTT
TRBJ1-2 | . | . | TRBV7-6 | CASSQWEVSYGYTF | TGTGCCAGCAGCCAGTGGGAGGTGTCCTATGGCTACACCTTC
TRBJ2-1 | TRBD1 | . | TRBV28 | CASSLPGTGGFHEQFF | TGTGCCAGCAGTTTACCCGGGACAGGGGGCTTCCATGAGCAGTTCTTC
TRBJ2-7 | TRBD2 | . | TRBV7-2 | CASSLEGAGVHEQYF | TGTGCCAGCAGCTTAGAGGGCGCGGGGGTCCACGAGCAGTACTTC
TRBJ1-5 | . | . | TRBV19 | CASRPTLGPNQPQHF | TGTGCCAGTAGACCAACATTGGGGCCCAATCAGCCCCAGCATTTT
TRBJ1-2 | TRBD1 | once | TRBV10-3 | CAISGGTVYGYTF | TGTGCCATCAGTGGTGGGACAGTCTATGGCTACACCTTC
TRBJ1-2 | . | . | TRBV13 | CASSFGTGGSIYGYTF | TGTGCCAGCAGCTTTGGTACGGGGGGTAGTATCTATGGCTACACCTTC
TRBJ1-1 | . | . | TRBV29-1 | CSVEELRGTEAFF | TGCAGCGTTGAAGAGTTGCGGGGCACTGAAGCTTTCTTT
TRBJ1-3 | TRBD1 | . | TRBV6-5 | CASSYSGQGSGNTIYF | TGTGCCAGCAGTTACTCTGGACAGGGAAGTGGAAACACCATATATTTT
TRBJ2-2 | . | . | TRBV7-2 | CASSKDRGGELFF | TGTGCCAGCAGTAAAGACCGGGGTGGGGAGCTGTTTTTT
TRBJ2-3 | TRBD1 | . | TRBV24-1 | CATSDLSGGTTDTQYF | TGTGCCACCAGTGATTTGTCAGGGGGAACCACAGATACGCAGTATTTT
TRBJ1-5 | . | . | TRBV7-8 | CASSRGLANQPQHF | TGTGCCAGCAGCCGAGGGTTAGCGAATCAGCCCCAGCATTTT
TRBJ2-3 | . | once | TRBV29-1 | CSTRRSGAAGTDTQYF | TGCAGCACACGAAGGAGCGGAGCCGCGGGCACAGATACGCAGTATTTT
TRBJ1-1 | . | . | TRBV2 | CASSRDSGTEAFF | TGTGCCAGCAGCCGGGACTCGGGAACTGAAGCTTTCTTT
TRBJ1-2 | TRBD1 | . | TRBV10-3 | CAISGFQGARGYTF | TGTGCCATCTCAGGGTTCCAGGGGGCGCGTGGCTACACCTTC
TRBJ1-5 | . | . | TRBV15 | CATSRDWGGNQPQHF | TGTGCCACCAGCAGAGATTGGGGAGGCAATCAGCCCCAGCATTTT
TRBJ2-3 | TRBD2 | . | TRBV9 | CASSPRRGGWVTDTQYF | TGTGCCAGCAGCCCTCGGCGGGGGGGCTGGGTAACAGATACGCAGTATTTT
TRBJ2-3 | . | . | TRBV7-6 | CASSLTADTQYF | TGTGCCAGCAGCTTGACAGCAGATACGCAGTATTTT
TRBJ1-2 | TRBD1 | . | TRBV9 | CASSARIDREAYGYTF | TGTGCCAGCAGCGCTAGGATTGACAGGGAGGCCTATGGCTACACCTTC
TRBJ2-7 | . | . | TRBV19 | CASSIEDPGEQYF | TGTGCCAGTAGTATAGAGGACCCGGGAGAGCAGTACTTC
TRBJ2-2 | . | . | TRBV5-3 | CARRLTGGGLNTGELFF | TGTGCCAGAAGACTGACTGGGGGCGGCCTCAACACCGGGGAGCTGTTTTTT
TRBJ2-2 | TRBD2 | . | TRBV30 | CAWSGLAGVSTGELFF | TGTGCCTGGAGTGGACTAGCGGGAGTGAGTACCGGGGAGCTGTTTTTT
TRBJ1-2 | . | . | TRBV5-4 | CASNLDSRYGYTF | TGTGCCAGCAATCTTGACAGCAGATATGGCTACACCTTC
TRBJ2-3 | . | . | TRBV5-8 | CASSPREALSTDTQYF | TGTGCCAGCAGCCCGCGTGAAGCCCTTAGCACAGATACGCAGTATTTT
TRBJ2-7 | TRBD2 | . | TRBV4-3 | CASSQTGTSSYEQYF | TGCGCCAGCAGCCAAACCGGGACTAGCAGCTACGAGCAGTACTTC
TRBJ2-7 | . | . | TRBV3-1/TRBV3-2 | CASSQEERRLHEQYF | TGTGCCAGCAGCCAAGAAGAACGGAGGTTGCACGAGCAGTACTTC
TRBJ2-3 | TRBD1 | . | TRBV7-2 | CASSRRQGTSTDTQYF | TGTGCCAGCAGCAGAAGACAGGGTACTAGCACAGATACGCAGTATTTT
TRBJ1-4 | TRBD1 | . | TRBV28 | CASRSGGPTNEKLFF | TGTGCCAGCAGATCAGGGGGCCCAACTAATGAAAAACTGTTTTTT
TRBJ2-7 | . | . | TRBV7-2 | CASSLVGSLLTGLPEQYF | TGTGCCAGCAGCTTAGTCGGAAGCCTTCTTACAGGGCTCCCCGAGCAGTACTTC
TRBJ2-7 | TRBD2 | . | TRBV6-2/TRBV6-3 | CASSYSSGSFYEQYF | TGTGCCAGCAGTTACTCCAGCGGGAGTTTCTACGAGCAGTACTTC
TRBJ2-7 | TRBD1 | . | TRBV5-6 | CASSLGTGGYEQYF | TGTGCCAGCAGCTTGGGGACAGGGGGCTACGAGCAGTACTTC